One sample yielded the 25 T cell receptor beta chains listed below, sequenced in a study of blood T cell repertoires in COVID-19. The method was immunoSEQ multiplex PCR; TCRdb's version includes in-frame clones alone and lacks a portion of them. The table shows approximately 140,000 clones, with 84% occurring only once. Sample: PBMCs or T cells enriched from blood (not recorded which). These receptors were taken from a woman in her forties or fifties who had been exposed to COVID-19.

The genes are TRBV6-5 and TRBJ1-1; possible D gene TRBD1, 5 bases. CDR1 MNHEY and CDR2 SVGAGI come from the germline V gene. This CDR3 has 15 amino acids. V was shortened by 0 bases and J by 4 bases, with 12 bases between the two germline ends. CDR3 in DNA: TGTGCCAGCAGTTACTCGAACGTCAGGGTCACTGAAGCTTTCTTT. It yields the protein CASSYSNVRVTEAFF.

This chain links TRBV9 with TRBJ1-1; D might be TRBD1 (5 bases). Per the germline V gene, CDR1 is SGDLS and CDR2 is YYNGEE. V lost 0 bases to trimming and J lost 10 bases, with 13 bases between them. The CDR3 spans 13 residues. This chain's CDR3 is CASSVESRGIAFF. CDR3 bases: TGTGCCAGCAGCGTAGAATCAAGGGGAATAGCTTTCTTT.

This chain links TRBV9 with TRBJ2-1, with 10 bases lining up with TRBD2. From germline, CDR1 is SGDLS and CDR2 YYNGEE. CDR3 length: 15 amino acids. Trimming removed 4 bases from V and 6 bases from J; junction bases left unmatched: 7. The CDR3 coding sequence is TGTGCCAGCAGCACAAGCGGGAGGGCCTTCAATGAGCAGTTCTTC. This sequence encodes CASSTSGRAFNEQFF.

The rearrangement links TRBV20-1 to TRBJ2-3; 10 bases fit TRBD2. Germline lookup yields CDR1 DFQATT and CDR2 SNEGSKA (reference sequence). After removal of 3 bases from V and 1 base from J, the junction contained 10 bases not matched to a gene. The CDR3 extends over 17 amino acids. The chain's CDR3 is CSASPSGRALGTDTQYF. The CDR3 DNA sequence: TGCAGTGCTAGTCCCAGCGGGAGGGCCCTTGGCACAGATACGCAGTATTTT.

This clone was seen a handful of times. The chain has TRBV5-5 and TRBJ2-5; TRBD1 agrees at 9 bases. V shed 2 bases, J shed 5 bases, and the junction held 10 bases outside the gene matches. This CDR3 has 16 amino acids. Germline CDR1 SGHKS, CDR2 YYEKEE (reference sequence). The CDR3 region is CASSFSPGQGQETQYF. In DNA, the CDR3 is TGTGCCAGCAGCTTTTCTCCGGGACAGGGTCAGGAGACCCAGTACTTC.

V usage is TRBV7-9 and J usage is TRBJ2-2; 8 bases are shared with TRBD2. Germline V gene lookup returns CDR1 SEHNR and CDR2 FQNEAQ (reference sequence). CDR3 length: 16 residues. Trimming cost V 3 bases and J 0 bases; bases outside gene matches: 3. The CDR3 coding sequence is TGTGCCAGCAGCTTCGGGAGGGCCTCGAACACCGGGGAGCTGTTTTTT. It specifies CASSFGRASNTGELFF.

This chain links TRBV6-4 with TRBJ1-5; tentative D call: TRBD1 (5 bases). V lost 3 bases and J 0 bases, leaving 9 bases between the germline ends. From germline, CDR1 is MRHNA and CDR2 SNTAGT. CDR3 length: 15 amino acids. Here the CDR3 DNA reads TGTGCCAGCAGTGAAGCGGGGGATAGCAATCAGCCCCAGCATTTT. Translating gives CASSEAGDSNQPQHF.

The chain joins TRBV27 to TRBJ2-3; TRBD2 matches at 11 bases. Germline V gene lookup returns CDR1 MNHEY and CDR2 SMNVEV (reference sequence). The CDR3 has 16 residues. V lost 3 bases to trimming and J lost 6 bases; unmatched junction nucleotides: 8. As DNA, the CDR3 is TGTGCCAGCAGTTTTCTTAGCGGGGGGGCCGCGGATACGCAGTATTTT. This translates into CASSFLSGGAADTQYF.

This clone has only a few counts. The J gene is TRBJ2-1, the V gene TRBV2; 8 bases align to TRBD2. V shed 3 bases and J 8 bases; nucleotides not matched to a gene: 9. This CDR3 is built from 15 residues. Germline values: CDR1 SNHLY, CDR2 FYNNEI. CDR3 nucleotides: TGTGCCAGCAGTGACCCGGGAGGGCCTGTCGATGAGCAGTTCTTC. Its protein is CASSDPGGPVDEQFF.

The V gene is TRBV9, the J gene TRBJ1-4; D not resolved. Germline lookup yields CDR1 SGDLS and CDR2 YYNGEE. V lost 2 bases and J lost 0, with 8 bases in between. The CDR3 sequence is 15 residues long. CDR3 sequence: CASSVSYSTNEKLFF. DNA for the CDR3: TGTGCCAGCAGCGTTTCGTATTCAACTAATGAAAAACTGTTTTTT.

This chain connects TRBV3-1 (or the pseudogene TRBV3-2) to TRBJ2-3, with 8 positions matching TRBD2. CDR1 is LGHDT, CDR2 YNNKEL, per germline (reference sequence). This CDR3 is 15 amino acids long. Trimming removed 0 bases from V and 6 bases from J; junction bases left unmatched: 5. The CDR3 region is CASSQDGSGGDTQYF. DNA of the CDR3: TGTGCCAGCAGCCAAGATGGAAGCGGGGGCGATACGCAGTATTTT.

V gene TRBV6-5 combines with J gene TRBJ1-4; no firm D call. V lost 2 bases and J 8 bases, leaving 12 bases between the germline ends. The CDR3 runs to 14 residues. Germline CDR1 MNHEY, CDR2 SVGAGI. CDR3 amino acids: CASSYGGHSEKLFF. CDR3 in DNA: TGTGCCAGCAGTTACGGCGGGCACAGCGAAAAACTGTTTTTT.

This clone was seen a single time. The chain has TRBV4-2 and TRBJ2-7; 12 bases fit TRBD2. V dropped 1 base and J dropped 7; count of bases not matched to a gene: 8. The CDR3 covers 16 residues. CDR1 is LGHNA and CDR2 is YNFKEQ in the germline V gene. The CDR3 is CASSQGSSGGALEQYF. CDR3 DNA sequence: TGTGCCAGCAGCCAAGGTTCTAGCGGGGGGGCGTTGGAGCAGTACTTC.

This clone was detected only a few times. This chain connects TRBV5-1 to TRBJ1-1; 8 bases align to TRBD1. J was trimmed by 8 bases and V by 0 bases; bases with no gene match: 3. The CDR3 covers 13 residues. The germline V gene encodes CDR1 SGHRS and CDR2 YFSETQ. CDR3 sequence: CASSLGTGREAFF. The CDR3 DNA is TGCGCCAGCAGCTTGGGGACAGGGCGAGAAGCTTTCTTT.

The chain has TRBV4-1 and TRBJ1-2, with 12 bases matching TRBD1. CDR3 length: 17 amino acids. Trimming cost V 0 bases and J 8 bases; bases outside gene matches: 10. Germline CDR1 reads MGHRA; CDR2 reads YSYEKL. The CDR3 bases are TGCGCCAGCAGCCAAGATCAGGGGACAGGGGGCGCCGAGGGCTACACCTTC. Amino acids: CASSQDQGTGGAEGYTF.

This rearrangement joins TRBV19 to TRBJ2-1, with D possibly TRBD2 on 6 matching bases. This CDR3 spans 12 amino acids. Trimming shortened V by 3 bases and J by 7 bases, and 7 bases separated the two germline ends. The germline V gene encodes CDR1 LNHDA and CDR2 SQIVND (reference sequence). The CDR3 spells CASSIRGNEQFF. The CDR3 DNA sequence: TGTGCCAGTAGTATCCGGGGGAATGAGCAGTTCTTC.

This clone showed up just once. The CDR3 sequence is CASSQEGGRSEKLFF. The CDR3 DNA reads as TGTGCCAGCAGCCAAGAGGGAGGTCGGAGTGAAAAACTGTTTTTT. The chain uses TRBV4-2 and TRBJ1-4; D is uncertain. Trimming removed 0 bases from V and 7 bases from J, with 12 bases in between. This CDR3 has 15 amino acids. In germline, CDR1 is LGHNA, CDR2 YNFKEQ.

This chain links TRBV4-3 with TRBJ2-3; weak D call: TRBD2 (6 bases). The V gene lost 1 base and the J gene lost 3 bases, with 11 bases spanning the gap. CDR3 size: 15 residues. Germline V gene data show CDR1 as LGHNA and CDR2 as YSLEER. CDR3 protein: CASSQAGLRTDTQYF. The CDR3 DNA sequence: TGCGCCAGCAGCCAAGCGGGACTCAGGACAGATACGCAGTATTTT.

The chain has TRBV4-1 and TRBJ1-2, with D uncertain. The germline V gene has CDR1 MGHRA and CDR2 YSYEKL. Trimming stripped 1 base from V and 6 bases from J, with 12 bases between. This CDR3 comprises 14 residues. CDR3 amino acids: CASSQGPGVNGYTF. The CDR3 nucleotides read TGCGCCAGCAGCCAAGGTCCGGGTGTTAATGGCTACACCTTC.

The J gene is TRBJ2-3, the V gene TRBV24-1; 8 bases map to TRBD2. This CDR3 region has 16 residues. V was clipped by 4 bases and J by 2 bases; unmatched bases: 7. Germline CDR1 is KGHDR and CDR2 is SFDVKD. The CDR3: CATSDPASGHTDTQYF. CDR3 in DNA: TGTGCCACCAGTGACCCTGCTAGCGGGCACACAGATACGCAGTATTTT.

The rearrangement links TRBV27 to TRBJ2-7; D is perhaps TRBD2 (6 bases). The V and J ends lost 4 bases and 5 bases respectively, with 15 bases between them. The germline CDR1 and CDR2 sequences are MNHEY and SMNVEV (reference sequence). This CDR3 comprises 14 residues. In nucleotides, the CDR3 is TGTGCCAGCAGTTCCATGGGGGGTATCAACGAGCAGTACTTC. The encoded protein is CASSSMGGINEQYF.

CDR3 in DNA: TGTGCCAGCAGCCCTGACGGGGGGTACCAAGAGACCCAGTACTTC. Protein: CASSPDGGYQETQYF. The chain recombines TRBV3-1 (or the pseudogene TRBV3-2) with TRBJ2-5, with 7 nucleotides matching TRBD2. The V segment lost 4 bases and the J segment 0 bases; nucleotides outside the gene matches: 5. The CDR3 spans 15 residues. Germline values: CDR1 LGHDT, CDR2 YNNKEL (reference sequence).

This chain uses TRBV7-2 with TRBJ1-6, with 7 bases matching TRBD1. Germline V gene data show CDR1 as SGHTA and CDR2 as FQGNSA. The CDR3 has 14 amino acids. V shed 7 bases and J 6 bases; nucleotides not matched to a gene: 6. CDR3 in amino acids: CASKSTGPNSPLHF. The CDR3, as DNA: TGTGCCAGCAAGTCGACAGGGCCTAATTCACCCCTCCACTTT.

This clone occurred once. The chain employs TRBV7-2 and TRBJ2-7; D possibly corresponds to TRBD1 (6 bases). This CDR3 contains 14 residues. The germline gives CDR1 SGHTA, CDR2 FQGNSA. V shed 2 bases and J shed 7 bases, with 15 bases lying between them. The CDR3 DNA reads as TGTGCCAGCAGCTTACTAGGTGGGGGCAGGGAGCAGTACTTC. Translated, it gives CASSLLGGGREQYF.

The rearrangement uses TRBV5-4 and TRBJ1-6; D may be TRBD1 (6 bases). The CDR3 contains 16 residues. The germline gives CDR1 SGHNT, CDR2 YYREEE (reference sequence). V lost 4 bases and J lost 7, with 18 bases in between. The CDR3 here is CASSAGVGGVNSPLHF. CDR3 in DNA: TGTGCCAGCAGCGCCGGAGTTGGGGGCGTGAATTCACCCCTCCACTTT.